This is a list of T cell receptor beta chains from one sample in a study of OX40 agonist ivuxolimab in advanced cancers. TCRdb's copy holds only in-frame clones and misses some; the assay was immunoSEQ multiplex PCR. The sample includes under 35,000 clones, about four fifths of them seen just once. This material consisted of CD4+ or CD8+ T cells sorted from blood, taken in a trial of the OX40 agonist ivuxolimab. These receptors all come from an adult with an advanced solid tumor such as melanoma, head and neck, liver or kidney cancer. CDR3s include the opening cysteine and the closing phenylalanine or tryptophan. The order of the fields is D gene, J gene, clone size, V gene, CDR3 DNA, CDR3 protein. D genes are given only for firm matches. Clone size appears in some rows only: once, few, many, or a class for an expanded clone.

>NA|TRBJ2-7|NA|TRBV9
TGTGCCAGCAGCGTAGGGAGTACTGATGGATCCTACGAGCAGTACTTC
CASSVGSTDGSYEQYF
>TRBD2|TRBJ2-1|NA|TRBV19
TGTGCCAGTAGGTTAGCGGGAGGGCCTGGAAATGAGCAGTTCTTC
CASRLAGGPGNEQFF
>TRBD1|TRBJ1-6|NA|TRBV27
TGTGCCAGCAAGGGGGCGGCCTATAATTCACCCCTCCACTTT
CASKGAAYNSPLHF
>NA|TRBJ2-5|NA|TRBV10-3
TGTGCCATCGGAGAGGGGCCGCAAGAGACCCAGTACTTC
CAIGEGPQETQYF
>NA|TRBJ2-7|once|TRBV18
TGTGCCAGCTCATTTAACAGGAGGGAGTTGGACGAGCAGTACTTC
CASSFNRRELDEQYF
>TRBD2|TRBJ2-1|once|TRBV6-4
TGTGCCAGCAGTGAAGGAGCGGGAGGGAACAATGAGCAGTTCTTC
CASSEGAGGNNEQFF
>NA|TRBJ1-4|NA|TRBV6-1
TGTGCCGCCCATTCTAATGAAAAACTGTTTTTT
CAAHSNEKLFF
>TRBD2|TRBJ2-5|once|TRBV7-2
TGTGCCAGCACCCCAGTCGAGGTTCTAGCGGGAGATTTAGAGACCCAGTACTTC
CASTPVEVLAGDLETQYF
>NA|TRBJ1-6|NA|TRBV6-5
TGTGCCAGCAGTTACGAGGGGATGTATAATTCACCCCTCCACTTT
CASSYEGMYNSPLHF
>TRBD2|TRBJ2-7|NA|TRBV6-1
TGTGCCAGCAGTGAGATAGCGGGAGCCTACGAGCAGTACTTC
CASSEIAGAYEQYF
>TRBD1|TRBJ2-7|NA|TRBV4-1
TGCGCCAGCAGCCAGACTACCGGGACAGTCTCCTACGAGCAGTACTTC
CASSQTTGTVSYEQYF
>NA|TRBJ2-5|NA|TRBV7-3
TGTGCCAGCAGCTTTGGGGGTGGAGAGCAGTACTTC
CASSFGGGEQYF
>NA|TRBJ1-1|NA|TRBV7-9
TGTGCGGAAGTGAACACTGAAGCTTTCTTT
CAEVNTEAFF
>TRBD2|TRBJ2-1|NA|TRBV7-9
TGTGCCAGCAGCTCCACGGTTCGGGAGGATCCCTACAATGAGCAGTTCTTC
CASSSTVREDPYNEQFF
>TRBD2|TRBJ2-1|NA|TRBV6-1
TGTGCCAGCAGTGTAGCGGGAGTCTCATACAATGAGCAGTTCTTC
CASSVAGVSYNEQFF
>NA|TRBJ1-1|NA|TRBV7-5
TGTGTCAGAAGCTTAAGGAGGGGAAAGAACACTGAAGCTTTCTTT
CVRSLRRGKNTEAFF
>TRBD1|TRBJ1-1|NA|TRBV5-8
TGTGCCAGCAGCTTGAGGGACAGGGGTGTGAACACTGAAGCTTTCTTT
CASSLRDRGVNTEAFF
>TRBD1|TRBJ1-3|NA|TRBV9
TGTGCCAGCAGCGCGACAGGGGAATCAGGAAACACCATATATTTT
CASSATGESGNTIYF
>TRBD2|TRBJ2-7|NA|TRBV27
TGTGCCAGCAGTTTAACCCCTAGGCTAGCGGGTTACGAGCAGTACTTC
CASSLTPRLAGYEQYF
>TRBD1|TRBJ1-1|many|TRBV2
TGTGCCAGCGTCGACAGGGGGACGAACACTGAAGCTTTCTTT
CASVDRGTNTEAFF
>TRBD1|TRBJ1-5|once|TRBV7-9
TGTGCCAGCAGCTCCGACAGGGTCCCCAATCAGCCCCAGCATTTT
CASSSDRVPNQPQHF
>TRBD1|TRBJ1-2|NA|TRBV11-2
TGTGCCAGCAGCTTAGGCCGAGGGGGCGATGGCTACACCTTC
CASSLGRGGDGYTF
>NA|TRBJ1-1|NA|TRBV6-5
TGTGCCAGCAGTTTACAGGGGAACACTGAAGCTTTCTTT
CASSLQGNTEAFF
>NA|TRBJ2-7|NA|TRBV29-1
TGCAGCGTTGAGGACAGTAACCTAAACGAGCAGTACTTC
CSVEDSNLNEQYF
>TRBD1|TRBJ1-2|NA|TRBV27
TGTGCCAGCAGTTTATTAGGAAGGACAGGGGTTTTAGACTACACCTTC
CASSLLGRTGVLDYTF
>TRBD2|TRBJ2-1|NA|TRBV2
TGTGCCAGCAGTGGCGGGAGCGGCAATGAGCAGTTCTTC
CASSGGSGNEQFF
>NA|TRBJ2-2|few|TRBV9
TGTGCCAGCAGCGTAGTAGCGGGGGAGCTGTTTTTT
CASSVVAGELFF
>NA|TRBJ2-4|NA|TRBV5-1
TGCGCCAGCAGCTTTACCGGGGTCAAAAACATTCAGTACTTC
CASSFTGVKNIQYF
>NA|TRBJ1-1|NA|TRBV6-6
TGTGCCAGCAGTTATGGGGCCAGGGTGAACACTGAAGCTTTCTTT
CASSYGARVNTEAFF
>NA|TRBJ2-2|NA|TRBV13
TGTGCCAGCAGCCGACAGGGACTACTTACCGGGGAGCTGTTTTTT
CASSRQGLLTGELFF
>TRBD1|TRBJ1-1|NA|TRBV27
TGTGCCAGCAGTTCCGCAATACAGGGGGCGAACACTGAAGCTTTCTTT
CASSSAIQGANTEAFF
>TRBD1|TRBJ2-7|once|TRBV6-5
TGTGCCAGCAGTAACCTCGGACAGGGGGAGGGCGAGCAGTACTTC
CASSNLGQGEGEQYF
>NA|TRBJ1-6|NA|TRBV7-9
TGTGCCAGCACCCCGAGGGGCAATTCACCCCTCCACTTT
CASTPRGNSPLHF
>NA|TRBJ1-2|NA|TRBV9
TGTGCCAGCAGCCCCCCGGTAGGGGAAGGCTACACCTTC
CASSPPVGEGYTF
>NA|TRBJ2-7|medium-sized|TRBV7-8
TGTGCCAGCAGCCCCAGGGGGGAATCCTCCTACGAGCAGTACTTC
CASSPRGESSYEQYF
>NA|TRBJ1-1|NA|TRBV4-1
TGCGCCAGCAGCCCGGGCCTGTCACTTGAAGCTTTCTTT
CASSPGLSLEAFF
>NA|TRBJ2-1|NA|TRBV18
TGTGCCAGCTCACCACCGAGAGGTGAGCAGTTCTTC
CASSPPRGEQFF
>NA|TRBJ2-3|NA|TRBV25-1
TGTGCCAGCAGTTTCTCTAGCGCAGATACGCAGTATTTT
CASSFSSADTQYF
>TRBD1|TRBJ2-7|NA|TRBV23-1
TGCGCCAGCAGTCAACCCGGGGGGACAGGGTTCACCTACGAGCAGTACTTC
CASSQPGGTGFTYEQYF
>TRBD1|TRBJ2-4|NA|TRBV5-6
TGTGCCAGCAGCGTCGGCGGGACAGGGTTAGTCATTCAGTACTTC
CASSVGGTGLVIQYF